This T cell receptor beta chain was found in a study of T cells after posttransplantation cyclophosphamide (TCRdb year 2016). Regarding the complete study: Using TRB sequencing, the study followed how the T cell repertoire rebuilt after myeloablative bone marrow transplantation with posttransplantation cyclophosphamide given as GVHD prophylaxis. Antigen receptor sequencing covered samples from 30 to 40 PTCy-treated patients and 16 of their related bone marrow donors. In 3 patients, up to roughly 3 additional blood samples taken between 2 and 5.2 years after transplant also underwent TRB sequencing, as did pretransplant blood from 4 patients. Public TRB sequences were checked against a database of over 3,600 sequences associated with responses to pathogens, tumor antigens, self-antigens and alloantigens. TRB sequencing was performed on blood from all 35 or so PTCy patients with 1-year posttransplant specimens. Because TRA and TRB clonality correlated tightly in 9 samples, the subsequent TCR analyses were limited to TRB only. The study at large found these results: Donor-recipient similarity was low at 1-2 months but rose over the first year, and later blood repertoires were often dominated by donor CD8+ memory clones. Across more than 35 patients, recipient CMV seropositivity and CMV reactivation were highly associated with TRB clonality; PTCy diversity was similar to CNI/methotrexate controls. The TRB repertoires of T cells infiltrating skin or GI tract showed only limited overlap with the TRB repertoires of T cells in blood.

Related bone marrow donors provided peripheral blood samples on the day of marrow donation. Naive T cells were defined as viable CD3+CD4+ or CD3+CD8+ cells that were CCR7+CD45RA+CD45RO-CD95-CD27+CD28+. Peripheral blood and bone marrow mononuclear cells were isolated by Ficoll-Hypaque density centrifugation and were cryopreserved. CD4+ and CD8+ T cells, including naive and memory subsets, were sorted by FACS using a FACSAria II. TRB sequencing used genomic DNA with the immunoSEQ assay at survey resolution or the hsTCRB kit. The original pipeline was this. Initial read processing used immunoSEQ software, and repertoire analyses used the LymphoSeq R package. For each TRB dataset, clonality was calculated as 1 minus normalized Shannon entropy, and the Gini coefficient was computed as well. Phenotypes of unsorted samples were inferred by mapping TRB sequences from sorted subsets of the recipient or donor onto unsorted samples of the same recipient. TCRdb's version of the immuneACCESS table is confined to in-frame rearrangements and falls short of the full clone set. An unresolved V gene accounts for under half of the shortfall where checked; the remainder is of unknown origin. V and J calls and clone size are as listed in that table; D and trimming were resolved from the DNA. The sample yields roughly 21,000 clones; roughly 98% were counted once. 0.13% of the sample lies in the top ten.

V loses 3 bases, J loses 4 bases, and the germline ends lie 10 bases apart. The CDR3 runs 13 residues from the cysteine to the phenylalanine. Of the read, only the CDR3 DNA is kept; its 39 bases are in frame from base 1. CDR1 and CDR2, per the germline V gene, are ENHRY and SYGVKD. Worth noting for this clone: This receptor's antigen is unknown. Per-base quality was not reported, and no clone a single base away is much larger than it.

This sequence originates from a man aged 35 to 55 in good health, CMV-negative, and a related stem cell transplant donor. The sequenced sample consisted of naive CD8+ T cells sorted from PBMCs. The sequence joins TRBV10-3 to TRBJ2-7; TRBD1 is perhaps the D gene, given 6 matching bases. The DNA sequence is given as TGTGCCATCAGTGACAGGGGTGGGTACGAGCAGTACTTC. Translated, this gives CAISDRGGYEQYF.